The entry that follows covers one TCR beta chain sequence. Its antigen is currently unknown. 5'RACE template switching produced TCR cDNA carrying a universal primer site and UMIs. TCRdb reanalysed the 5' RACE reads using MiXCR and keeps one entry per CDR3 protein. The sample holds hundreds of thousands of distinct CDR3 sequences, around 12% seen once. These data come from a study of T cells after yellow fever vaccination. Study conclusions and caveats: The booster response re-showed most primary clones: around 96% CD4, approximately 86% CD8. It was the secondary response that reached its peak faster, day 5 versus 15, but it was weaker.

The TCR originated in a man younger than 40 who received the YFV17D yellow fever vaccine. Sequenced here: PBMCs, sampled on the day of the yellow fever booster vaccination.

Here the CDR3 reads CASSSSPGVRTSGSGFGETQYF. As DNA, the CDR3 is TGTGCCAGCAGCTCCTCTCCGGGGGTTAGGACTAGCGGGAGTGGGTTTGGAGAGACCCAGTACTTC. The genes are TRBV7-1 and TRBJ2-5, with TRBD2 matching over 13 bases. TRBV7-1 is marked as an open reading frame, function uncertain. The CDR3 runs to 22 residues. V dropped 3 bases and J dropped 4; count of bases not matched to a gene: 23.